This TCR beta chain originates from a study of blood T cell repertoires in COVID-19. Study summary: PBMCs, B-cell-depleted T cells, or T cells were the source of the cDNA or gDNA that made up the material.

In germline, CDR1 is SGHRS, CDR2 YFSETQ. The CDR3 totals 15 residues. V dropped 4 bases and J dropped 0; count of bases not matched to a gene: 3. Original processing methods: Estimation of nucleated cell counts relied on the amplification of reference gene primers. Clones were read by immunoSEQ multiplex PCR, and TCRdb kept only the in-frame ones, dropping some. V and J calls and clone size are copied from that table; D and trimming were computed from the DNA. The table includes roughly 500,000 clones, around 85% detected once. Material for sequencing was peripheral blood. The sequence derives from a human donor in a cohort sampled during active COVID-19. The V gene is TRBV5-1, the J gene TRBJ2-2; 7 bases agree with TRBD2. Written as DNA, the CDR3 is TGCGCCAGCAGCATTAGCGGGTCGAACACCGGGGAGCTGTTTTTT. Amino acid sequence: CASSISGSNTGELFF.